Listed here are 14 T cell receptor beta chains from one sample, sequenced in a study of blood T cell repertoires in COVID-19. Sequenced by immunoSEQ multiplex PCR; TCRdb stores in-frame clones only, minus some. The sample has fewer than 250,000 clones; around 83% are singletons. Sample: peripheral blood. The receptors were sampled from a woman aged 50 to 65 with acute or convalescent COVID-19.

The DNA for the CDR3 is TGTGCCAGCAGCTCCGAGGGGACAGGGGTTAATGAGCAGTTCTTC. It encodes CASSSEGTGVNEQFF. The genes are TRBV11-1 and TRBJ2-1; 10 bases agree with TRBD1. The V gene's germline CDR1 is SGHAT and CDR2 FQDESV (reference sequence). Losses at the gene ends were 4 bases for V and 7 bases for J; bases not matched to a gene: 7. This CDR3 spans 15 amino acids.

The chain couples TRBV19 to TRBJ1-3; 7 bases line up with TRBD1. The CDR3 runs to 16 residues. The germline gives CDR1 LNHDA, CDR2 SQIVND (reference sequence). The ends lost 4 bases at V and 0 bases at J; junction bases unmatched: 6. CDR3 sequence: CASSRRGPSSGNTIYF. The CDR3 region has the DNA TGTGCCAGTAGTAGAAGGGGGCCAAGCTCTGGAAACACCATATATTTT.

The chain combines TRBV7-9 with TRBJ2-5; 9 nucleotides align to TRBD1. The germline CDR1 and CDR2 sequences are SEHNR and FQNEAQ (reference sequence). This CDR3 comprises 15 residues. The V segment lost 3 bases and the J segment 4 bases; nucleotides outside the gene matches: 6. CDR3 sequence (DNA): TGTGCCAGCAGCTTGCCACAGGGGGCCCGAGAGACCCAGTACTTC. Its translation is CASSLPQGARETQYF.

J is TRBJ2-2 and V is TRBV30; 9 nucleotides match TRBD2. The CDR3 has 18 amino acids. The V segment lost 3 bases and the J segment 4 bases; nucleotides outside the gene matches: 15. Germline assignment: CDR1 GTSNPN and CDR2 SVGIG (reference sequence). CDR3 sequence (DNA): TGTGCCTGGAGCGCCGGGACGGAAGCGGGAGGTGTCACCGGGGAGCTGTTTTTT. Translated, it gives CAWSAGTEAGGVTGELFF. The full variable domain, in which reference TRBV30 and TRBJ2-2 provide the parts outside the CDR3, is SQTIHQWPATLVQPVGSPLSLECTVEGTSNPNLYWYRQAAGRGLQLLFYSVGIGQISSEVPQNLSASRPQDRQFILSSKKLLLSDSGFYLCAWSAGTEAGGVTGELFFGEGSRLTVL.

The rearrangement links TRBV5-1 to TRBJ1-1; 7 bases are a match to TRBD1. After removal of 4 bases from V and 1 base from J, the junction contained 7 bases not matched to a gene. The CDR3 length is 15 residues. In germline, CDR1 is SGHRS, CDR2 YFSETQ. The CDR3, as DNA: TGCGCCAGCAGCGGGAGGACAGGTGCGAACACTGAAGCTTTCTTT. Amino acids: CASSGRTGANTEAFF.

This clone was detected many times. The J gene is TRBJ2-2, the V gene TRBV5-1; D may be TRBD1 (6 bases). The germline CDR1 and CDR2 sequences are SGHRS and YFSETQ. V lost 4 bases to trimming and J lost 0 bases, with 16 bases between them. The CDR3 has 17 amino acids. DNA for the CDR3: TGCGCCAGCAGCCCGAACTTACAGGGCCCGAACACCGGGGAGCTGTTTTTT. It translates to CASSPNLQGPNTGELFF.

CDR3 loop: CASSIAGFVNTQYF. The CDR3 coding sequence is TGTGCCAGTAGTATAGCGGGGTTCGTCAATACGCAGTATTTT. The J gene is TRBJ2-3, the V gene TRBV19; D is possibly TRBD2 (5 bases). The germline CDR1 and CDR2 sequences are LNHDA and SQIVND (reference sequence). Trimming removed 1 base from V and 7 bases from J, with 12 bases in between. CDR3 length equals 14 residues.

The chain has TRBV5-1 and TRBJ2-3; maybe TRBD2 (6 bases). The germline CDR1 and CDR2 sequences are SGHRS and YFSETQ. Trimming pared 2 bases from V and 4 bases from J, leaving 11 bases between. CDR3 length equals 14 residues. The CDR3 loop reads CASSFGREADTQYF. The CDR3 DNA reads TGCGCCAGCAGCTTCGGCAGGGAGGCAGATACGCAGTATTTT.

The J gene is TRBJ1-4, the V gene TRBV18; no firm D call. The CDR3 is 13 amino acids. V was cut by 0 bases and J by 13 bases, with 12 bases left in between. Germline CDR1 and CDR2: KGHSH and LQKENI. CDR3 residues: CASSPPGSERLFF. CDR3 DNA: TGTGCCAGCTCACCACCAGGCTCCGAGCGACTGTTTTTT.

J is TRBJ2-7 and V is TRBV5-6, with a tentative D call TRBD1 (5 bases). Per germline, CDR1 SGHDT and CDR2 YYEEEE. The CDR3 is made up of 16 amino acids. Trimming took 0 bases from V and 2 from J, leaving 15 bases between them. DNA of the CDR3: TGTGCCAGCAGCTTGGGGGGCTCCGAGACTCCCTACGAGCAGTACTTC. Protein sequence: CASSLGGSETPYEQYF. Full variable domain (missing parts from reference TRBV5-6 and TRBJ2-7): DAGVTQSPTHLIKTRGQQVTLRCSPKSGHDTVSWYQQALGQGPQFIFQYYEEEERQRGNFPDRFSGHQFPNYSSELNVNALLLGDSALYLCASSLGGSETPYEQYFGPGTRLTVT.

CDR3 nucleotides: TGTGCCAGCAGTGAGGGCAGGGGCAACTACGAGCAGTACTTC. Translating gives CASSEGRGNYEQYF. The chain is built from TRBV2 and TRBJ2-7; possibly TRBD1 for D (6 bases). CDR1 SNHLY and CDR2 FYNNEI come from the germline V gene. The CDR3 spans 14 residues. V dropped 3 bases and J dropped 3 bases, with 12 bases sitting between them.

A note on this clone: Distinct nucleotide sequences in the sample also encode this CDR3. V and J are TRBV19 and TRBJ2-7; perhaps TRBD2 as D (6 bases). Germline CDR1 and CDR2: LNHDA and SQIVND (reference sequence). Trimming stripped 1 base from V and 5 bases from J, with 12 bases between. This CDR3 comprises 14 residues. CDR3 loop: CASSIVAGSDEQYF. The CDR3 coding sequence is TGTGCCAGTAGTATAGTGGCCGGGAGCGACGAGCAGTACTTC.

The gene calls are TRBV24-1 and TRBJ2-2; 10 bases agree with TRBD1. The CDR3 totals 15 residues. V was clipped by 5 bases and J by 4 bases; unmatched bases: 3. The germline CDR1 and CDR2 sequences are KGHDR and SFDVKD. Here the CDR3 reads CATSGRDRGTGELFF. In DNA, the CDR3 is TGTGCCACCAGTGGGAGGGACAGGGGCACCGGGGAGCTGTTTTTT.

This rearrangement joins TRBV5-6 to TRBJ2-1, with 9 bases fitting TRBD1. V lost 1 base to trimming and J lost 8 bases; unmatched junction nucleotides: 7. The germline V gene encodes CDR1 SGHDT and CDR2 YYEEEE. The CDR3 is made up of 15 amino acids. CDR3 in DNA: TGTGCCAGCAGCTTGCCCGGGACAGGGTTCTATGAGCAGTTCTTC. Translating gives CASSLPGTGFYEQFF.